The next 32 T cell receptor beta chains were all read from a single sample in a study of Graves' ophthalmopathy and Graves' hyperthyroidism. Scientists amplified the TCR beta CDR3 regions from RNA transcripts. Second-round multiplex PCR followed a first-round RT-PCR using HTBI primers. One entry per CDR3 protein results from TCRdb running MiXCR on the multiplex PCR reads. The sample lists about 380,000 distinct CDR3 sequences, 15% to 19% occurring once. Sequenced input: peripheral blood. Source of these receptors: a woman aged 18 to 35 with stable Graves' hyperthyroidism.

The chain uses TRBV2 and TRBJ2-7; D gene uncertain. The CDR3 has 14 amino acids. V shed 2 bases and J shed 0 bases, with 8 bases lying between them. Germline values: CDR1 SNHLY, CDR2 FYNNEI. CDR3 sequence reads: CASSERPSSYEQYF. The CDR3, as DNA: TGTGCCAGCAGTGAACGCCCTAGCTCCTACGAGCAGTACTTC.

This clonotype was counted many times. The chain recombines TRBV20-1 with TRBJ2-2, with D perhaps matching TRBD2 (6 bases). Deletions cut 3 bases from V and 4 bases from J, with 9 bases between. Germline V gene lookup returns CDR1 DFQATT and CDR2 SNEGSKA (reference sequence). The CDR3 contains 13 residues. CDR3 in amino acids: CSARGLSTGELFF. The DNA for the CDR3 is TGCAGTGCTAGGGGACTGTCCACCGGGGAGCTGTTTTTT.

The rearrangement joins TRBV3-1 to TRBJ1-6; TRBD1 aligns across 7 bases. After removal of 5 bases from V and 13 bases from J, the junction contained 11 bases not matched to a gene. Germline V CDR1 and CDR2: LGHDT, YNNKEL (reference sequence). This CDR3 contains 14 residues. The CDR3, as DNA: TGTGCCAGCAGCTCTCGACAGGGTATAACGCCCCTCCACTTT. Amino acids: CASSSRQGITPLHF. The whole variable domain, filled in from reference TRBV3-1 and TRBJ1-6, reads DTAVSQTPKYLVTQMGNDKSIKCEQNLGHDTMYWYKQDSKKFLKIMFSYNNKELIINETVPNRFSPKSPDKAHLNLHINSLELGDSAVYFCASSSRQGITPLHFGNGTRLTVT.

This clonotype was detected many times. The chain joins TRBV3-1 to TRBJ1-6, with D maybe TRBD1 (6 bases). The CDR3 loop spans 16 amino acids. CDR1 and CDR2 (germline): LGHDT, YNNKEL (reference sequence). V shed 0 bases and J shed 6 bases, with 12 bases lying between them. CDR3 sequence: CASSQDVQGFNSPLHF. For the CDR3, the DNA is TGTGCCAGCAGCCAAGATGTACAGGGCTTTAATTCACCCCTCCACTTT.

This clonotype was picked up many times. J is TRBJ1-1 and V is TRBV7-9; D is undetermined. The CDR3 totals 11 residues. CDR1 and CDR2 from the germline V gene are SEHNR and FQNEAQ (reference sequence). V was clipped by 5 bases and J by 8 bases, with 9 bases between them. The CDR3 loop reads CASSLSREAFF. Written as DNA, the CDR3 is TGTGCCAGCAGCCTCTCTCGAGAAGCTTTCTTT.

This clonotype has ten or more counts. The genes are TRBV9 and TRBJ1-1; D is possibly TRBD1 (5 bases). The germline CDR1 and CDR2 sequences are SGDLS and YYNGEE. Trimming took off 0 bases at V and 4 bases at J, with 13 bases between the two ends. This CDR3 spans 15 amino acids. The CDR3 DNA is TGTGCCAGCAGCGTAGCGGGGGTAGTAATCACTGAAGCTTTCTTT. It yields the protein CASSVAGVVITEAFF.

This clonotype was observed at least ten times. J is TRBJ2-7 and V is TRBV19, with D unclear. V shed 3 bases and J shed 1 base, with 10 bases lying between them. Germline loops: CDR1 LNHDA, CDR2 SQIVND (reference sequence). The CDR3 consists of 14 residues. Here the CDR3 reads CASSIVGSSYEQYF. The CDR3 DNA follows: TGTGCCAGTAGTATTGTGGGCAGTTCCTACGAGCAGTACTTC.

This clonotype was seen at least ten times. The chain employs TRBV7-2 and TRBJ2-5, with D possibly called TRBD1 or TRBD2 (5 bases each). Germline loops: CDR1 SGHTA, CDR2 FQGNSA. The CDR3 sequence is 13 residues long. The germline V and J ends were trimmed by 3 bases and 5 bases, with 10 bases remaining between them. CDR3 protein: CASSFRDGETQYF. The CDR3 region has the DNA TGTGCCAGCAGCTTCCGGGACGGGGAGACCCAGTACTTC.

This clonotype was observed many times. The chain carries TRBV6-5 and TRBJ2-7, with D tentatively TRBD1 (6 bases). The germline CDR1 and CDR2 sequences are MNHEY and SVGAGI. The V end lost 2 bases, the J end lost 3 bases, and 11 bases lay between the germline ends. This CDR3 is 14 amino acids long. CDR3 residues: CASSYPGQSYEQYF. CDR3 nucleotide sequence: TGTGCCAGCAGTTACCCTGGACAGAGCTACGAGCAGTACTTC.

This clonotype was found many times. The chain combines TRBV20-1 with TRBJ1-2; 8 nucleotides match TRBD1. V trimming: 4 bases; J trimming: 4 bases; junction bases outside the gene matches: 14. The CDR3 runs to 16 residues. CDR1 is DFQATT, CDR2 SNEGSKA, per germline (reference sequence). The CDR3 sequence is CSAITGGQRTPYGYTF. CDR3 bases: TGCAGTGCTATCACAGGGGGACAACGAACCCCCTATGGCTACACCTTC.

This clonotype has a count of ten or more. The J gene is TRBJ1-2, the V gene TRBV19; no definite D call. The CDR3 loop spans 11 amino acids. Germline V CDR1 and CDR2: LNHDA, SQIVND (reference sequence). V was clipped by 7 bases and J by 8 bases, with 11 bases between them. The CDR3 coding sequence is TGTGCCAGTACCAACGGGCCGGGCTACACCTTC. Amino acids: CASTNGPGYTF.

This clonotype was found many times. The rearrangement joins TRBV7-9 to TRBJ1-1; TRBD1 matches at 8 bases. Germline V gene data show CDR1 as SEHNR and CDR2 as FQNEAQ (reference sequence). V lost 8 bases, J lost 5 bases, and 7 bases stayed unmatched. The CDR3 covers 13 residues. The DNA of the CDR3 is TGTGCCAGCGATGGACAGGGTTTGACTGAAGCTTTCTTT. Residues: CASDGQGLTEAFF.

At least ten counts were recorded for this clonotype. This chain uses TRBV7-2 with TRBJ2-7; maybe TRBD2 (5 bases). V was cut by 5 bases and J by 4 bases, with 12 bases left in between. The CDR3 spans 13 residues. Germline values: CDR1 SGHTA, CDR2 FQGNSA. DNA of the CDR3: TGTGCCAGCAGCCACGGGCGGAGGTACGAGCAGTACTTC. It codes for CASSHGRRYEQYF.

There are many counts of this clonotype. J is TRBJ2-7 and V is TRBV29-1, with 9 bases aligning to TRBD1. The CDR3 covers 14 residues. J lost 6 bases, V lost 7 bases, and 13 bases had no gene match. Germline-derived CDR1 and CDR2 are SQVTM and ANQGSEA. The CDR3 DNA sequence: TGCAGCGGGGAGGGGGACAGGGACTTTTGCGAGCAGTACTTC. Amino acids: CSGEGDRDFCEQYF.

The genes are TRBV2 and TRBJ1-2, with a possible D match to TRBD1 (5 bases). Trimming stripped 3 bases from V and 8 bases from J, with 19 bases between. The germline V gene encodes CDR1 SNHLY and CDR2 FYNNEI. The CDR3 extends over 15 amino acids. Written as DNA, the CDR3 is TGTGCCAGCAGTGATATCGGTCCGCCTGAGGGGGGCTACACCTTC. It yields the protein CASSDIGPPEGGYTF.

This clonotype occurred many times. This CDR3 is CASSRLGSEQYF. CDR3 DNA: TGTGCCAGCAGTAGGTTAGGGAGTGAGCAGTACTTC. This chain connects TRBV12-3 or TRBV12-4 to TRBJ2-7, with D maybe TRBD2 (5 bases). The length of the CDR3 is 12 residues. V was clipped by 5 bases and J by 7 bases, with 12 bases between them.

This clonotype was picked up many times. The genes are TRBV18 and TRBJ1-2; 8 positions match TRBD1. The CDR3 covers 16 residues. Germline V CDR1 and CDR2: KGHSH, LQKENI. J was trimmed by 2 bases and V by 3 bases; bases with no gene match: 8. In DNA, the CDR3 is TGTGCCAGCTCACCTAAGACAGGGGTAGTAAACTATGGCTACACCTTC. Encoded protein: CASSPKTGVVNYGYTF. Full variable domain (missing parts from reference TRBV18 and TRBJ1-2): NAGVMQNPRHLVRRRGQEARLRCSPMKGHSHVYWYRQLPEEGLKFMVYLQKENIIDESGMPKERFSAEFPKEGPSILRIQQVVRGDSAAYFCASSPKTGVVNYGYTFGSGTRLTVV.

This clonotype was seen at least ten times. CDR3 bases: TGTGCCACCAGTGACAAATACAGGGATAGCAATCAGCCCCAGCATTTT. This gives the protein CATSDKYRDSNQPQHF. The rearrangement joins TRBV24-1 to TRBJ1-5; D possibly corresponds to TRBD1 (6 bases). Germline V gene data show CDR1 as KGHDR and CDR2 as SFDVKD. Between the trimmed V and J ends, which lost 4 bases and 0 bases, there was a span of 12 bases. The CDR3 totals 16 residues.

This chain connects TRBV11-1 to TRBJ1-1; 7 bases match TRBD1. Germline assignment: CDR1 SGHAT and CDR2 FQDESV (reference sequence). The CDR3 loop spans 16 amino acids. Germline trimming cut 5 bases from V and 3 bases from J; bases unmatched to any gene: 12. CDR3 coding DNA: TGTGCCAGCAGCAGTAACAGGGGCGGACGCGACACTGAAGCTTTCTTT. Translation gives CASSSNRGGRDTEAFF.

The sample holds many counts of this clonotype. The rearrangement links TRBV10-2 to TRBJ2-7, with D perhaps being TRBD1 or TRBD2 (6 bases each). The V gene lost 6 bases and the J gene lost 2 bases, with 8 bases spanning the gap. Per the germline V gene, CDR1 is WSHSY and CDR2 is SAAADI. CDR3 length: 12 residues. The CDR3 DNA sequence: TGCGCCAGCAGGAGGGGGGCCTACGAGCAGTACTTC. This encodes CASRRGAYEQYF.

CDR3 amino acids: CASSPLSTDYGYTF. The CDR3 DNA follows: TGTGCCAGCAGTCCCCTAAGCACTGACTATGGCTACACCTTC. The chain links TRBV28 to TRBJ1-2; D gene unclear. The CDR3 spans 14 residues. Deletions cut 5 bases from V and 3 bases from J, with 13 bases between. From germline, CDR1 is MDHEN and CDR2 SYDVKM.

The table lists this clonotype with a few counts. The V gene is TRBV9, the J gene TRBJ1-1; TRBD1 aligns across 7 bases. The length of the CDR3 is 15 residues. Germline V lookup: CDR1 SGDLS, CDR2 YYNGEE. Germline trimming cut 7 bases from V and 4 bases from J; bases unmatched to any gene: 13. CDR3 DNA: TGTGCCAGCGATAACACAGGGGCCCCGGGCACTGAAGCTTTCTTT. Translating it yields CASDNTGAPGTEAFF.

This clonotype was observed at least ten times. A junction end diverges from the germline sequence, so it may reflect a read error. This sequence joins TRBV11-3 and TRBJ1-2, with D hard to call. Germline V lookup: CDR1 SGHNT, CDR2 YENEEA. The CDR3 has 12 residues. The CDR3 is CASSPGPRLSFF. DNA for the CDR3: TGTGCCAGCAGCCCTGGGCCCAGGCTCTCCTTCTTC.

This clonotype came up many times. In nucleotides, the CDR3 is TGTGCCAGCAGCTTAGCCAGGGGGTGGACTGAAGCTTTCTTT. Amino acid sequence: CASSLARGWTEAFF. The chain carries TRBV7-9 and TRBJ1-1, with TRBD1 identical over 7 bases. CDR1 and CDR2 from the germline V gene are SEHNR and FQNEAQ (reference sequence). Trimming removed 0 bases from V and 5 bases from J; junction bases left unmatched: 3. The CDR3 runs 14 residues.

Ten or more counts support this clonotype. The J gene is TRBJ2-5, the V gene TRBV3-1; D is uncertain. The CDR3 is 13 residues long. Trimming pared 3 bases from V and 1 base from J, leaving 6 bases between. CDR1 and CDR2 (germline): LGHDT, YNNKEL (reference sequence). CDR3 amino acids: CASSQRTQETQYF. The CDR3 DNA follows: TGTGCCAGCAGCCAGAGGACCCAAGAGACCCAGTACTTC.

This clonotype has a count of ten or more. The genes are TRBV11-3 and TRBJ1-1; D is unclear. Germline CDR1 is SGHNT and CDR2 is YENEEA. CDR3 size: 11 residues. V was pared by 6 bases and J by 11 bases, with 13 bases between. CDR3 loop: CASRGGPVAFF. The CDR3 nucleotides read TGTGCCAGCAGGGGAGGGCCCGTTGCTTTCTTT.

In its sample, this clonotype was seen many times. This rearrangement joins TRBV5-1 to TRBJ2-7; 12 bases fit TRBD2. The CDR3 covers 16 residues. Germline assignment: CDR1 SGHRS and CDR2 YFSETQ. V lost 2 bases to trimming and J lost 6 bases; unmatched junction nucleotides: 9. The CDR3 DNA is TGCGCCAGCAGCTTCGGTCTAGCGGGGGGGCTGAGCGAGCAGTACTTC. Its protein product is CASSFGLAGGLSEQYF.

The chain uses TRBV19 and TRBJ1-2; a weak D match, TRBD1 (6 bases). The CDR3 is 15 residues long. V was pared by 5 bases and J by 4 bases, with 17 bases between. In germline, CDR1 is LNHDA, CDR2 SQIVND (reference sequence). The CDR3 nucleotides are TGTGCCAGTAGTCGAGGACAGTCGACGAGCTATGGCTACACCTTC. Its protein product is CASSRGQSTSYGYTF.

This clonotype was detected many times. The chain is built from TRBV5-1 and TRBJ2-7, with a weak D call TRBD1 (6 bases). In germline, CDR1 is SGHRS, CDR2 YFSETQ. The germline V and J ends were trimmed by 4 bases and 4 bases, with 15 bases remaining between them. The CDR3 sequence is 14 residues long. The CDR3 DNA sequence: TGCGCCAGCAGCGGTATACAGGGAAGATACGAGCAGTACTTC. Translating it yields CASSGIQGRYEQYF. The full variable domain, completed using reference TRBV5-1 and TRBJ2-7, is KAGVTQTPRYLIKTRGQQVTLSCSPISGHRSVSWYQQTPGQGLQFLFEYFSETQRNKGNFPGRFSGRQFSNSRSEMNVSTLELGDSALYLCASSGIQGRYEQYFGPGTRLTVT.

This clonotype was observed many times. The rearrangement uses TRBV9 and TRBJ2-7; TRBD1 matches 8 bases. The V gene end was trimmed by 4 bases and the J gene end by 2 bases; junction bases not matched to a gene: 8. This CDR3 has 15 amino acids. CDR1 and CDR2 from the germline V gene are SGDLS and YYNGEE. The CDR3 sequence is CASSSRTGTPYEQYF. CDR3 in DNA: TGTGCCAGCAGCTCACGGACAGGGACCCCCTACGAGCAGTACTTC.

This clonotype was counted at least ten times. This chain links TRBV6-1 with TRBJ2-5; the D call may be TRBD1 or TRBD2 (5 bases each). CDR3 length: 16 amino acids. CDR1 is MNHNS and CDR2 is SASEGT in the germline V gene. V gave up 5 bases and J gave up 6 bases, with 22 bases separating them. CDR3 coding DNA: TGTGCCAGCAGTATTTCCGGGACCCTTAGGCAAAAGACCCAGTACTTC. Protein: CASSISGTLRQKTQYF.

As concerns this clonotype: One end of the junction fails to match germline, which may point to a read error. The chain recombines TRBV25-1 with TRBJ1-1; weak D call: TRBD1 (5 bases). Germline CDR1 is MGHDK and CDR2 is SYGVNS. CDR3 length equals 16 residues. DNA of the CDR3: TGTGCCAGCAGTGAATGGCGGGGGAACATGAACACTGAAGCTTGCTTT. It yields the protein CASSEWRGNMNTEACF.